What follows are 16 T cell receptor beta chains derived from one specimen sequenced in a study of Ad26.COV2.S vaccination and SARS-CoV-2 variants. The data were produced by immunoSEQ multiplex PCR, yet TCRdb's version contains in-frame clones alone and is incomplete. The repertoire holds about 680,000 clones, with roughly nine tenths as singletons. As for treatment: 15 to 20 received Ad26.COV2.S at low or high dose, single or two shots; about 5 received placebo; per-sample allocation not given. Samples were taken on day 63 after the first vaccine or placebo injection. The sample was peripheral blood, taken in a trial of Ad26.COV2.S vaccine versus placebo. The receptor set was obtained from a person between 18 and 65 years old who received the Ad26.COV2.S COVID-19 vaccine or a placebo.

The chain uses TRBV5-1 and TRBJ2-7; TRBD1 matches at 7 bases. CDR3 length: 14 residues. Germline CDR1 is SGHRS and CDR2 is YFSETQ. The V gene end was trimmed by 2 bases and the J gene end by 2 bases; junction bases not matched to a gene: 4. CDR3 DNA: TGCGCCAGCAGCTTCCAGGGGGATGCCTACGAGCAGTACTTC. This encodes CASSFQGDAYEQYF. Full variable domain (missing parts from reference TRBV5-1 and TRBJ2-7): KAGVTQTPRYLIKTRGQQVTLSCSPISGHRSVSWYQQTPGQGLQFLFEYFSETQRNKGNFPGRFSGRQFSNSRSEMNVSTLELGDSALYLCASSFQGDAYEQYFGPGTRLTVT.

In regard to this clone: One junction end disagrees with the germline gene, perhaps due to a read error. The chain links TRBV18 to TRBJ1-6, with D hard to call. The V gene's germline CDR1 is KGHSH and CDR2 LQKENI. The CDR3 sequence is 17 residues long. CDR3 nucleotides: TGTGCCAGCTCACCTCGAGACCAGGACTCCTTTAATTCACCCCTCCACTTT. It translates to CASSPRDQDSFNSPLHF.

V is TRBV2 and J is TRBJ1-2; D unresolved. Germline V lookup: CDR1 SNHLY, CDR2 FYNNEI. V was trimmed by 10 bases and J by 3 bases, leaving 12 bases between them. CDR3 length: 12 residues. CDR3 DNA sequence: TGTGCCACCCCCTCCGGGGACTATGGCTACACCTTC. This codes for CATPSGDYGYTF.

The sample holds one count of this clone. This sequence joins TRBV19 and TRBJ2-7, with D hard to call. The germline gives CDR1 LNHDA, CDR2 SQIVND (reference sequence). CDR3 size: 12 residues. The V end was cut by 4 bases, the J end by 2 bases, with 6 bases between. The CDR3 loop reads CASSRGTYEQYF. In DNA form, the CDR3 reads TGTGCCAGTAGTAGGGGTACCTACGAGCAGTACTTC.

This chain uses TRBV4-2 with TRBJ2-1; D call uncertain. The V and J ends lost 1 base and 8 bases respectively, with 6 bases between them. The CDR3 extends over 12 amino acids. The germline V gene encodes CDR1 LGHNA and CDR2 YNFKEQ. The CDR3 sequence is CASSQGDYEQFF. CDR3 in DNA: TGTGCCAGCAGCCAAGGTGACTATGAGCAGTTCTTC.

This chain connects TRBV7-9 to TRBJ2-4, with 8 bases fitting TRBD2. The CDR3 extends over 14 amino acids. The junction had 5 bases not matched to a gene; V was cut back by 8 bases and J by 2 bases. Per germline, CDR1 SEHNR and CDR2 FQNEAQ (reference sequence). The CDR3 DNA reads as TGTGCCAGCGCGGGAGGAGGAACCAAAAACATTCAGTACTTC. It encodes CASAGGGTKNIQYF.

A note on this clone: An end of the junction differs from the germline gene, which may be a read error. V and J are TRBV20-1 and TRBJ2-1, with D possibly TRBD1 on 5 matching bases. The CDR3 loop spans 10 amino acids. Germline V gene data show CDR1 as DFQATT and CDR2 as SNEGSKA (reference sequence). CDR3 bases: TGCAGGGCTACCAGGGTTGCGGAGTTCTTC. It is translated as CRATRVAEFF.

V and J are TRBV28 and TRBJ2-7; no clear D gene. CDR1 is MDHEN, CDR2 SYDVKM, per germline. This CDR3 is 12 amino acids long. V shed 7 bases and J shed 1 base, with 8 bases lying between them. The CDR3 reads CASKAPSYEQYF. In DNA, the CDR3 is TGTGCCAGCAAAGCGCCGTCCTACGAGCAGTACTTC.

The chain has TRBV9 and TRBJ2-7, with 10 bases that match TRBD2. The CDR3 extends over 15 amino acids. Germline V gene lookup returns CDR1 SGDLS and CDR2 YYNGEE. V lost 3 bases to trimming and J lost 0 bases; unmatched junction nucleotides: 3. The CDR3 protein is CASSASGGASYEQYF. The DNA for the CDR3 is TGTGCCAGCAGCGCCAGCGGGGGGGCCTCCTACGAGCAGTACTTC.

The rearrangement links TRBV27 to TRBJ2-7; no reliable D call. V was trimmed by 1 base and J by 6 bases, leaving 19 bases between them. The germline gives CDR1 MNHEY, CDR2 SMNVEV (reference sequence). This CDR3 comprises 16 residues. CDR3 sequence reads: CASSLWYGRRETEQYF. CDR3 coding DNA: TGTGCCAGCAGTTTATGGTACGGGCGGCGAGAGACCGAGCAGTACTTC.

The genes are TRBV4-2 and TRBJ1-3; D is unresolved. The germline V gene encodes CDR1 LGHNA and CDR2 YNFKEQ. The CDR3 runs to 12 residues. V lost 6 bases and J lost 4, with 7 bases in between. The CDR3, as DNA: TGTGCCAGCAGTCGAGGGGGAAACACCATATATTTT. As protein: CASSRGGNTIYF.

The chain joins TRBV30 to TRBJ2-7; 12 bases are shared with TRBD2. The germline gives CDR1 GTSNPN, CDR2 SVGIG (reference sequence). The trim removed 5 bases at V and 2 bases at J, leaving 4 bases unmatched. The CDR3 is 14 amino acids. Here the CDR3 reads CAWRLAGATYEQYF. In nucleotides, the CDR3 is TGTGCCTGGCGACTAGCGGGGGCCACCTACGAGCAGTACTTC.

The chain employs TRBV7-2 and TRBJ2-3; D not resolved. V gave up 5 bases and J gave up 5 bases, with 11 bases separating them. Germline V lookup: CDR1 SGHTA, CDR2 FQGNSA. The CDR3 extends over 13 amino acids. The CDR3 sequence: CASSPPSVDTQYF. The CDR3 DNA reads as TGTGCCAGCAGCCCCCCGAGCGTAGATACGCAGTATTTT.

The J gene is TRBJ1-5, the V gene TRBV24-1; D is ambiguous. CDR1 is KGHDR, CDR2 SFDVKD, per germline. V lost 1 base and J 11 bases, leaving 8 bases between the germline ends. The CDR3 covers 12 residues. DNA of the CDR3: TGTGCCACCAGTGATTTCGGTGGCACCCAGCATTTT. It translates to CATSDFGGTQHF.

The V call is TRBV15, the J call TRBJ2-1; D gene unclear. The germline CDR1 and CDR2 sequences are LNHNV and YYDKDF (reference sequence). Deletions cut 1 base from V and 0 bases from J, with 7 bases between. The CDR3 sequence is 15 residues long. CDR3 DNA: TGTGCCACCAGCAGAGCCTACGACTCCTACAATGAGCAGTTCTTC. This gives the protein CATSRAYDSYNEQFF.

The rearrangement links TRBV21-1 to TRBJ1-2; the listed D gene, TRBD1, was not tested against the DNA. TRBV21-1 is classified as a pseudogene. The CDR3 runs to 14 residues. The CDR3 sequence is CASSKGRGRRGYTF. DNA for the CDR3: TGTGCCAGCAGCAAAGGGAGGGGGCGCCGAGGCTACACCTTC.